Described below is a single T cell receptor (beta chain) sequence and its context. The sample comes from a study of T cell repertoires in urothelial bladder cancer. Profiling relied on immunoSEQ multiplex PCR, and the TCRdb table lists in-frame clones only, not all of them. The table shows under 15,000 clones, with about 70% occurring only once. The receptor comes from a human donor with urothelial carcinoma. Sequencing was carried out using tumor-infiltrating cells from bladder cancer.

CDR3 loop: CASGLVGYNQPQHF. CDR3 DNA: TGTGCTAGTGGTTTGGTAGGGTACAATCAGCCCCAGCATTTT. This chain links TRBV12-5 with TRBJ1-5; no firm D call. The CDR3 consists of 14 residues. Trimming took off 0 bases at V and 3 bases at J, with 6 bases between the two ends. Germline V gives CDR1 LGHNT, CDR2 FRNRAP.